Listed here are 5 T cell receptor beta chains from one sample, sequenced in a study of blood T cell repertoires in COVID-19. Clones were sequenced by immunoSEQ multiplex PCR, and TCRdb holds only the in-frame ones, with some missing. The sample carries 400,000 to 450,000 clones, approximately 91% recorded once. The sequencing sample was made of peripheral blood. The receptors here all came from a woman aged 40 to 55 with COVID-19, enrolled during active disease.

This clone turned up a few times. The V gene is TRBV6-5, the J gene TRBJ1-6, with D maybe TRBD1 (6 bases). CDR1 and CDR2 (germline): MNHEY, SVGAGI. Trimming took 6 bases from V and 8 from J, leaving 14 bases between them. The CDR3 contains 14 residues. CDR3 DNA sequence: TGTGCCAGCAGAAGCGGACAGACTCATTCACCCCTCCACTTT. This encodes CASRSGQTHSPLHF.

The chain carries TRBV6-5 and TRBJ1-5, with D uncertain. The V end was cut by 2 bases, the J end by 2 bases, with 13 bases between. Germline V gene sequence: CDR1 MNHEY, CDR2 SVGAGI. The CDR3 is made up of 16 amino acids. The chain's CDR3 is CASSYTPRVGNQPQHF. DNA of the CDR3: TGTGCCAGCAGTTACACCCCTCGGGTCGGCAATCAGCCCCAGCATTTT.

The genes are TRBV19 and TRBJ1-2; D unclear. The CDR3 runs 12 residues. Germline CDR1 LNHDA, CDR2 SQIVND (reference sequence). Trimming removed 7 bases from V and 3 bases from J, with 9 bases in between. The CDR3 DNA is TGTGCCAGTACGGAAGCGGACTATGGCTACACCTTC. This encodes CASTEADYGYTF.

In DNA form, the CDR3 reads TGTGCCAGCAGCTTAGTGGGACAGGGCGCCTATGGCTACACCTTC. Translation gives CASSLVGQGAYGYTF. V gene TRBV7-2 combines with J gene TRBJ1-2; 9 positions match TRBD1. Germline V gene lookup returns CDR1 SGHTA and CDR2 FQGNSA. CDR3 length: 15 residues. V lost 1 base to trimming and J lost 4 bases; unmatched junction nucleotides: 4.

This chain joins TRBV7-3 and TRBJ1-2; D call uncertain. Germline assignment: CDR1 SGHTA and CDR2 FQGTGA. V was pared by 6 bases and J by 7 bases, with 15 bases between. There are 13 residues in the CDR3. CDR3 sequence reads: CASSISNAGGYTF. CDR3 in DNA: TGTGCCAGCAGTATCAGCAACGCGGGTGGCTACACCTTC.